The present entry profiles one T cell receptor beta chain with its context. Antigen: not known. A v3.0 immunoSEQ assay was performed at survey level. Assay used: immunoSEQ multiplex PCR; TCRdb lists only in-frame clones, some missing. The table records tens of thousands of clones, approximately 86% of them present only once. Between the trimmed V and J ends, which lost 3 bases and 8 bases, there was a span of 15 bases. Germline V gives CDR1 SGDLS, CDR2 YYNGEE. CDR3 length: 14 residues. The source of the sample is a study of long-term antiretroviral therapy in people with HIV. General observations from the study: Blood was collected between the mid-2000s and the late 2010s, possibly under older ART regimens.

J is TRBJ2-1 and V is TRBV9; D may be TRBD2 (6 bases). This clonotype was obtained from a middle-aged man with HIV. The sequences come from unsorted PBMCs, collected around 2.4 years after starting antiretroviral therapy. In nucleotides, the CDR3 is TGTGCCAGCAGCGAAGAGCGGGTAGGGGATGAGCAGTTCTTC. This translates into CASSEERVGDEQFF.